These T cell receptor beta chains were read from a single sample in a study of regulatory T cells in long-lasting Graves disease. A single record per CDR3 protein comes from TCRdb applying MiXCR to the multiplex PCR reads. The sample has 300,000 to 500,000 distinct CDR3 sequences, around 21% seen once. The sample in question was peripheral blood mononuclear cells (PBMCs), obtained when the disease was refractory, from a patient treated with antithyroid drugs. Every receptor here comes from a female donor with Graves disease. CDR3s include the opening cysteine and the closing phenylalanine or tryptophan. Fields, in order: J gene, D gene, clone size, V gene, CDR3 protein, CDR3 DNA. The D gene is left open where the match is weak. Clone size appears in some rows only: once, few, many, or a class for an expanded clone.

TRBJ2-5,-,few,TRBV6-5,CASSYSISGQETQYF,TGTGCCAGCAGTTACTCGATTAGCGGCCAAGAGACCCAGTACTTC
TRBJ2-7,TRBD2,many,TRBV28,CASSLNRAGVSYEQYF,TGTGCCAGCAGTTTAAATCGAGCGGGGGTCTCCTACGAGCAGTACTTC
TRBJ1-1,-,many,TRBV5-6,CASSPPGSFTEAFF,TGTGCCAGCAGCCCACCCGGATCTTTCACTGAAGCTTTCTTT
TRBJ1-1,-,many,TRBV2,CASSARHRWDTEAFF,TGTGCCAGCAGCGCAAGACACCGTTGGGACACTGAAGCTTTCTTT
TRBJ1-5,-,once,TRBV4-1,CASSQVDMGFRGYQPQHF,TGCGCCAGCAGCCAAGTTGACATGGGCTTCAGGGGCTATCAGCCCCAGCATTTT
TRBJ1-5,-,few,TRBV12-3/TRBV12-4,CASSTWQGMGAEEPQHF,TGTGCCAGCAGTACCTGGCAGGGGATGGGGGCTGAGGAGCCCCAGCATTTT
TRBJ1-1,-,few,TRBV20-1,CSAPRGNTEAFF,TGCAGTGCCCCCAGGGGGAACACTGAAGCTTTCTTT
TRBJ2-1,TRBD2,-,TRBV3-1,CASSQGTSGNGEQFF,TGTGCCAGCAGCCAAGGGACTAGCGGGAATGGTGAGCAGTTCTTC
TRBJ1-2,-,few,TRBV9,CASSAGTATYGYTF,TGTGCCAGCAGCGCTGGGACCGCAACCTATGGCTACACCTTC
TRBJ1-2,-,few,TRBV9,CASSTTGFGYTF,TGTGCCAGCAGCACCACAGGGTTTGGCTACACCTTC
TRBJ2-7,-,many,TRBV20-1,CSARQSYEQYF,TGCAGTGCTCGACAGTCCTACGAGCAGTACTTC
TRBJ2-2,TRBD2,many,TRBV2,CASRAGLAKGTGELFF,TGTGCCAGCAGGGCGGGACTAGCGAAAGGGACCGGGGAGCTGTTTTTT
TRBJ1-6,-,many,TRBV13,CASSLGPASLHF,TGTGCCAGCAGCTTAGGGCCGGCATCCCTCCACTTT
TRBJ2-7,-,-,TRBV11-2,CASTGSRYEQYF,TGTGCCAGCACGGGTTCCAGGTACGAGCAGTACTTC
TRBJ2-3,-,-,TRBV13,CASSTGLPPNTDTQYF,TGTGCCAGCAGCACCGGCCTCCCCCCGAACACAGATACGCAGTATTTT
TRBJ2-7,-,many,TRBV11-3,CASRSAGDSYEQYF,TGTGCCAGCAGGTCTGCAGGGGACTCCTACGAGCAGTACTTC
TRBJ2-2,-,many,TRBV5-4,CASSFGTTTGELFF,TGTGCCAGCAGCTTCGGGACAACCACCGGGGAGCTGTTTTTT
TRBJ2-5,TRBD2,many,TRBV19,CASSIGAGASQETQYF,TGTGCCAGTAGTATCGGGGCGGGAGCGTCCCAAGAGACCCAGTACTTC
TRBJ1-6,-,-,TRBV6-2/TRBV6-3,CASRLYVGSSYNSPLHF,TGTGCCAGCAGACTCTACGTGGGAAGCTCCTATAATTCACCCCTCCACTTT
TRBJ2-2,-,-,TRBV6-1,CASSEMAANTGELFF,TGTGCCAGCAGTGAAATGGCGGCGAACACCGGGGAGCTGTTTTTT
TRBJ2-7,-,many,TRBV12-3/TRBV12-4,CASKATATYEQYF,TGTGCCAGCAAGGCGACAGCGACCTACGAGCAGTACTTC
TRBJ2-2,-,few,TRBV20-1,CSARIGGSTGELFF,TGCAGTGCTAGAATTGGGGGGAGCACCGGGGAGCTGTTTTTT
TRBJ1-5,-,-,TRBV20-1,CSARAGFDNQPQHF,TGCAGTGCTAGAGCGGGGTTTGACAATCAGCCCCAGCATTTT
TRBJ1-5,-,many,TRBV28,CASSLAPADQPQHF,TGTGCCAGCAGTTTAGCTCCCGCGGATCAGCCCCAGCATTTT
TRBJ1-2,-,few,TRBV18,CASSPVTGQSGGYTF,TGTGCCAGCTCCCCGGTAACAGGACAGTCTGGCGGCTACACCTTC
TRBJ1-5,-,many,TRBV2,CASSDKGLGPQHF,TGTGCCAGCAGTGACAAGGGCCTAGGGCCCCAGCATTTT
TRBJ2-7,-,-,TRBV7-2,CASSLVPPLQGTYEQYF,TGTGCCAGCAGCTTAGTTCCGCCCCTCCAGGGTACCTACGAGCAGTACTTC
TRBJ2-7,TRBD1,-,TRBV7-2,CASSPVTGGGYEQYF,TGTGCCAGCAGCCCCGTAACAGGGGGCGGTTACGAGCAGTACTTC
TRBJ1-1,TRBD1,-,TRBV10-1,CASSIDRGRTEAFF,TGCGCCAGCAGTATAGACAGGGGGCGGACTGAAGCTTTCTTT
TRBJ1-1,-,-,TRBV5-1,CASSADPGLNTEAFF,TGCGCCAGCAGCGCCGACCCGGGTTTGAACACTGAAGCTTTCTTT
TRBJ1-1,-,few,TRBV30,CAYDGRGGTEAFF,TGTGCCTACGATGGGCGGGGGGGCACTGAAGCTTTCTTT
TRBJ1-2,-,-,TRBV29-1,CSVPEGGGYGYTF,TGCAGCGTCCCAGAGGGAGGGGGCTATGGCTACACCTTC
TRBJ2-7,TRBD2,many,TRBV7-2,CASSPTSGGSYEQYF,TGTGCCAGCAGCCCGACTAGCGGGGGATCCTACGAGCAGTACTTC
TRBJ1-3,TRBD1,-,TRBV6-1,CASTPGQGAGNTIYF,TGTGCCAGCACCCCAGGACAGGGGGCTGGAAACACCATATATTTT